This is a list of T cell receptor beta chains from one sample in a study of T cell responses to AZD1222 COVID-19 vaccine. Produced via immunoSEQ multiplex PCR; TCRdb's table is partial and in-frame only. Of 170,000 or so clones listed, roughly nine tenths are singletons. This sample comprised peripheral blood, obtained on day 0 of AZD1222 vaccination. These receptors were taken from an adult in good health. Both conserved end residues are part of each CDR3. The D gene is left open where the match is weak. The size field is filled for only some rows; it gives once, few, many or a size class.

TRBJ2-7 | TRBD2 | . | TRBV5-1 | CASRLSRGDYEQYF | TGCGCCAGCAGACTGTCGCGGGGGGACTACGAGCAGTACTTC
TRBJ1-2 | . | . | TRBV6-2/TRBV6-3 | CASSPDRFSSSTPYGYTF | TGTGCCAGCAGCCCTGACAGATTCTCAAGCTCAACTCCCTATGGCTACACCTTC
TRBJ1-1 | . | . | TRBV16 | CASSQAAREAFF | TGTGCCAGCAGCCAAGCCGCGAGGGAAGCTTTCTTT
TRBJ2-7 | . | once | TRBV29-1 | CSASDRPSSYEQYF | TGCAGCGCTTCGGACAGACCTAGCTCCTACGAGCAGTACTTC
TRBJ2-1 | . | . | TRBV7-3 | CASSLWASSYNEQFF | TGTGCCAGCAGCTTGTGGGCAAGCTCCTACAATGAGCAGTTCTTC
TRBJ1-4 | TRBD1 | once | TRBV4-1 | CASSHAGTAADEKLFF | TGCGCCAGCAGCCACGCCGGGACAGCTGCGGATGAAAAACTGTTTTTT
TRBJ1-1 | . | . | TRBV4-1 | CASSQEEGLGWMNTEAFF | TGCGCCAGCAGCCAAGAGGAGGGACTAGGTTGGATGAACACTGAAGCTTTCTTT
TRBJ1-1 | . | . | TRBV11-2 | CASSLEGGGTEAFF | TGTGCCAGCAGCTTAGAGGGCGGGGGAACTGAAGCTTTCTTT
TRBJ1-4 | . | . | TRBV21-1 | CASSRGQRIVNEKLFF | TGTGCCAGCAGCAGGGGACAGCGTATTGTTAATGAAAAACTGTTTTTT
TRBJ1-2 | . | . | TRBV5-1 | CASSLDREVGNYGYTF | TGCGCCAGCAGCTTGGACAGGGAGGTGGGTAACTATGGCTACACCTTC
TRBJ1-1 | TRBD1 | . | TRBV7-2 | CASSLVMGQGANTEAFF | TGTGCCAGCAGCTTAGTCATGGGACAGGGGGCCAACACTGAAGCTTTCTTT
TRBJ2-7 | . | once | TRBV7-8 | CASSFYSESGEQYF | TGTGCCAGCAGCTTTTACTCCGAGTCTGGCGAGCAGTACTTC
TRBJ2-3 | TRBD1 | . | TRBV6-5 | CASSYREGGPDTQYF | TGTGCCAGCAGCTACAGGGAAGGGGGCCCAGATACGCAGTATTTT
TRBJ1-2 | TRBD1 | . | TRBV7-8 | CASSRDSSYGYTF | TGTGCCAGCAGCCGGGACAGCAGTTATGGCTACACCTTC
TRBJ2-5 | TRBD2 | . | TRBV18 | CASSSTSGAQETQYF | TGTGCCAGCTCATCGACTAGCGGGGCTCAAGAGACCCAGTACTTC
TRBJ2-7 | . | . | TRBV5-6 | CASSPGAQREQYF | TGTGCCAGCAGTCCCGGGGCACAGAGGGAGCAGTACTTC
TRBJ1-2 | . | . | TRBV11-2 | CASSANYGYTF | TGTGCCAGCAGCGCCAACTATGGCTACACCTTC
TRBJ1-1 | . | once | TRBV5-4 | CASSWDGPFEAFF | TGTGCCAGCAGCTGGGACGGACCATTTGAAGCTTTCTTT
TRBJ2-5 | . | . | TRBV11-2 | CASSREQETQYF | TGTGCCAGCTCTAGGGAACAAGAGACCCAGTACTTC
TRBJ2-2 | . | . | TRBV7-3 | CASSLEQVANTGELFF | TGTGCCAGCAGCTTAGAACAGGTCGCGAACACCGGGGAGCTGTTTTTT
TRBJ1-4 | . | once | TRBV5-1 | CASSLGGSNEKLFF | TGCGCCAGCAGCTTGGGAGGGTCTAATGAAAAACTGTTTTTT
TRBJ1-4 | TRBD1 | . | TRBV7-2 | CASSLGTGDEKLFF | TGTGCCAGCAGCTTAGGGACAGGGGATGAAAAACTGTTTTTT
TRBJ1-5 | . | . | TRBV15 | CATSDGNTPRRRNQPQHF | TGTGCCACCAGTGACGGTAATACACCCCGGAGGCGCAATCAGCCCCAGCATTTT
TRBJ1-5 | . | . | TRBV6-2/TRBV6-3 | CASSYFEGNQPQHF | TGTGCCAGCAGTTACTTCGAGGGAAATCAGCCCCAGCATTTT
TRBJ1-5 | . | . | TRBV19 | CASSAEGRVSNQPQHF | TGTGCCAGTAGTGCCGAGGGACGGGTTAGCAATCAGCCCCAGCATTTT